These 24 T cell receptor beta chains were all obtained from the same sample, sequenced in a study of blood T cell repertoires in COVID-19. Generated by immunoSEQ multiplex PCR, the TCRdb table keeps only in-frame clones and is missing some. The sample contains approximately 350,000 clones, 75% to 90% of which appear only once. Specimen: peripheral blood. The receptors derive from an older woman with COVID-19, enrolled during active disease.

This clone came up many times. The chain joins TRBV7-9 to TRBJ1-2, with D possibly matching TRBD1 (5 bases). The CDR3 totals 18 residues. V gave up 1 base and J gave up 3 bases, with 21 bases separating them. Germline lookup yields CDR1 SEHNR and CDR2 FQNEAQ (reference sequence). CDR3 nucleotide sequence: TGTGCCAGCAGCTTAGTGGTTCCTTTGCGGGACGTCGACTATGGCTACACCTTC. It encodes CASSLVVPLRDVDYGYTF.

This chain links TRBV6-5 with TRBJ1-2; D may be TRBD1 (6 bases). This CDR3 has 14 residues. V shed 6 bases and J shed 3 bases, with 14 bases lying between them. In germline, CDR1 is MNHEY, CDR2 SVGAGI. DNA for the CDR3: TGTGCCAGCAGGGACTCATACAGGGACTATGGCTACACCTTC. Translating it yields CASRDSYRDYGYTF.

V usage is TRBV6-6 and J usage is TRBJ1-2; 10 bases map to TRBD1. CDR1 MNHNY and CDR2 SVGAGI come from the germline V gene (reference sequence). The CDR3 consists of 14 residues. With 6 bases clipped from V and 4 bases from J, the junction kept 5 bases outside the gene matches. In DNA form, the CDR3 reads TGTGCCAGCAGCCCCGGACAGGGGGTCTATGGCTACACCTTC. It specifies CASSPGQGVYGYTF.

The chain carries TRBV19 and TRBJ2-1; D is possibly TRBD2 (7 bases). Germline CDR1 LNHDA, CDR2 SQIVND (reference sequence). Trimming removed 0 bases at V and 6 bases at J, with 18 bases between. The CDR3 has 17 amino acids. The chain's CDR3 is CASSIDGGGSGRNEQFF. In DNA form, the CDR3 reads TGTGCCAGTAGTATAGACGGGGGCGGGAGTGGTCGCAATGAGCAGTTCTTC.

The chain employs TRBV11-3 and TRBJ2-1; 7 bases line up with TRBD2. Germline CDR1 SGHNT, CDR2 YENEEA. The CDR3 loop spans 14 amino acids. V trimming: 2 bases; J trimming: 8 bases; junction bases outside the gene matches: 6. Here the CDR3 reads CASSLMAGRDEQFF. CDR3 sequence (DNA): TGTGCCAGCAGCTTAATGGCAGGGAGGGATGAGCAGTTCTTC.

DNA of the CDR3: TGCGCCAGCAGTGGGAGCGTGGTCAGCGGGGGACGGAACTACAATGAGCAGTTCTTC. Translating it yields CASSGSVVSGGRNYNEQFF. The J gene is TRBJ2-1, the V gene TRBV10-1, with 8 positions matching TRBD2. Looked up from germline, CDR1 is WNHNN and CDR2 is SYGVQD (reference sequence). This CDR3 contains 19 residues. Trimming took 4 bases from V and 3 from J; bases not matched to a gene: 17.

The chain carries TRBV18 and TRBJ1-2; 11 nucleotides match TRBD1. CDR3 length: 16 amino acids. Per germline, CDR1 KGHSH and CDR2 LQKENI. Unmatched junction bases numbered 5, after V lost 1 base and J lost 4 bases. CDR3 DNA: TGTGCCAGCTCACCACGGACAGGGGGCGACGGCTATGGCTACACCTTC. It translates to CASSPRTGGDGYGYTF.

The rearrangement uses TRBV2 and TRBJ2-7, with 11 bases identical to TRBD2. Trimming took 6 bases from V and 5 from J; bases not matched to a gene: 9. The CDR3 has 15 residues. In germline, CDR1 is SNHLY, CDR2 FYNNEI. CDR3 protein: CASRVTSGTLDEQYF. The CDR3 DNA is TGTGCCAGCAGGGTGACTAGCGGGACCCTTGACGAGCAGTACTTC.

The sample holds one count of this clone. This chain's CDR3 is CASSGDRGSYNEQFF. DNA for the CDR3: TGCGCCAGCAGTGGGGACAGGGGCTCCTACAATGAGCAGTTCTTC. The rearrangement uses TRBV23-1 and TRBJ2-1; 10 positions match TRBD1. TRBV23-1 is marked as an open reading frame, function uncertain. V lost 5 bases to trimming and J lost 0 bases; unmatched junction nucleotides: 1. The CDR3 runs to 15 residues.

V usage is TRBV5-1 and J usage is TRBJ2-7, with D perhaps TRBD1 (6 bases). CDR1 is SGHRS and CDR2 is YFSETQ in the germline V gene. This CDR3 is built from 13 residues. Trimming removed 4 bases at V and 1 base at J, with 9 bases between. The DNA of the CDR3 is TGCGCCAGCAGCCACGGACAGTCCTACGAGCAGTACTTC. It is translated as CASSHGQSYEQYF.

The chain is built from TRBV6-5 and TRBJ1-1; D possibly corresponds to TRBD1 (5 bases). CDR1 is MNHEY and CDR2 is SVGAGI in the germline V gene. Trimming stripped 7 bases from V and 2 bases from J, with 17 bases between. CDR3 size: 15 residues. The CDR3 nucleotides are TGTGCCAGCAAAGGGAGGGGAAGGGGTAACACTGAAGCTTTCTTT. Its translation: CASKGRGRGNTEAFF.

J is TRBJ1-1 and V is TRBV5-6; TRBD1 matches 7 bases. This CDR3 is 13 amino acids long. Germline V gene sequence: CDR1 SGHDT, CDR2 YYEEEE. The V and J ends lost 5 bases and 5 bases, in that order; junction bases with no gene match: 6. CDR3 sequence reads: CASRRTGETEAFF. As DNA, the CDR3 is TGTGCCAGCAGGCGTACAGGGGAAACTGAAGCTTTCTTT.

This clone was counted a single time. The chain carries TRBV3-1 (or the pseudogene TRBV3-2) and TRBJ1-1; unclear D gene. The germline gives CDR1 LGHDT, CDR2 YNNKEL (reference sequence). V was shortened by 3 bases and J by 1 base, with 9 bases between the two germline ends. The CDR3 loop spans 14 amino acids. The CDR3 loop is CASSHSGSNTEAFF. CDR3 DNA: TGTGCCAGCAGCCACTCAGGATCGAACACTGAAGCTTTCTTT.

The CDR3 loop reads CASSYGGAGNTEAFF. DNA for the CDR3: TGTGCCAGCAGCTACGGGGGGGCCGGAAACACTGAAGCTTTCTTT. The genes are TRBV3-1 (or the pseudogene TRBV3-2) and TRBJ1-1; TRBD1 is a possible D gene (6 bases). Germline V lookup: CDR1 LGHDT, CDR2 YNNKEL (reference sequence). Between the trimmed V and J ends, which lost 5 bases and 2 bases, there was a span of 15 bases. This CDR3 contains 15 residues.

This chain connects TRBV7-5 to TRBJ1-4; the table's TRBD1 call for D was not verified on the DNA. TRBV7-5 is annotated as a pseudogene. The CDR3 is made up of 15 amino acids. CDR3 DNA sequence: TGTGTCAGAAGCTTAGCGGACAAGACTAATGAAAAACTGTTTTTT. Translated, it gives CVRSLADKTNEKLFF.

The rearrangement links TRBV4-3 to TRBJ2-5, with D maybe TRBD1 (5 bases). The CDR3 is 14 residues long. CDR1 and CDR2 (germline): LGHNA, YSLEER. V shed 1 base and J shed 8 bases, with 14 bases lying between them. The CDR3 here is CASSQGREGETQYF. The CDR3 DNA sequence: TGCGCCAGCAGCCAAGGCAGGGAAGGTGAAACCCAGTACTTC.

The V call is TRBV5-1, the J call TRBJ1-2; no reliable D call. The CDR3 extends over 15 amino acids. Germline values: CDR1 SGHRS, CDR2 YFSETQ. The V end lost 1 base, the J end lost 4 bases, and 14 bases lay between the germline ends. The CDR3 spells CASSLTLTQPYGYTF. CDR3 DNA: TGCGCCAGCAGCTTGACCCTAACACAGCCCTATGGCTACACCTTC. The whole variable domain, remainder taken from reference TRBV5-1 and TRBJ1-2, is KAGVTQTPRYLIKTRGQQVTLSCSPISGHRSVSWYQQTPGQGLQFLFEYFSETQRNKGNFPGRFSGRQFSNSRSEMNVSTLELGDSALYLCASSLTLTQPYGYTFGSGTRLTVV.

V is TRBV6-5 and J is TRBJ1-4; D gene unclear. Trimming left V 0 bases short and J 7 bases short, with 15 bases between. The length of the CDR3 is 16 residues. Germline V gene lookup returns CDR1 MNHEY and CDR2 SVGAGI. The CDR3 sequence is CASSYSSSPRSEKLFF. For the CDR3, the DNA is TGTGCCAGCAGTTACTCGAGTAGCCCGCGCAGTGAAAAACTGTTTTTT.

V usage is TRBV4-1 and J usage is TRBJ2-7; 11 nucleotides agree with TRBD2. The length of the CDR3 is 16 residues. With 3 bases clipped from V and 4 bases from J, the junction kept 8 bases outside the gene matches. Germline loops: CDR1 MGHRA, CDR2 YSYEKL. The CDR3 reads CASSHQGLAVPYEQYF. CDR3 in DNA: TGCGCCAGCAGCCACCAGGGACTAGCGGTCCCATACGAGCAGTACTTC.

The chain is built from TRBV6-5 and TRBJ2-6; 8 bases line up with TRBD2. This CDR3 is built from 15 residues. V shed 8 bases, J shed 2 bases, and the junction held 5 bases outside the gene matches. Germline V gene sequence: CDR1 MNHEY, CDR2 SVGAGI. CDR3 in amino acids: CASYSGGAGANVLTF. Here the CDR3 DNA reads TGTGCCAGCTACAGCGGGGGAGCTGGGGCCAACGTCCTGACTTTC.

J is TRBJ1-2 and V is TRBV19; no firm D call. Deletions cut 5 bases from V and 8 bases from J, with 18 bases between. Germline-derived CDR1 and CDR2 are LNHDA and SQIVND (reference sequence). This CDR3 has 14 amino acids. The CDR3 sequence is CASSSWVSPEGYTF. CDR3 sequence (DNA): TGTGCCAGTAGTTCCTGGGTCTCCCCGGAGGGCTACACCTTC.

This clone was detected once. The gene calls are TRBV18 and TRBJ2-3, with D hard to call. The germline gives CDR1 KGHSH, CDR2 LQKENI. The CDR3 is made up of 15 amino acids. V was clipped by 6 bases and J by 2 bases, with 15 bases between them. CDR3 DNA: TGTGCCAGCTCCCCATCCACAGATTACACAGATACGCAGTATTTT. Its protein product is CASSPSTDYTDTQYF. Full variable domain (outside the CDR3, taken from reference TRBV18 and TRBJ2-3): NAGVMQNPRHLVRRRGQEARLRCSPMKGHSHVYWYRQLPEEGLKFMVYLQKENIIDESGMPKERFSAEFPKEGPSILRIQQVVRGDSAAYFCASSPSTDYTDTQYFGPGTRLTVL.

The rearrangement joins TRBV10-3 to TRBJ1-2; D possibly corresponds to TRBD1 (5 bases). Germline CDR1 reads ENHRY; CDR2 reads SYGVKD. The V and J ends lost 0 bases and 5 bases respectively, with 10 bases between them. The CDR3 loop spans 14 amino acids. The chain's CDR3 is CAISESPGVYGYTF. The CDR3 region has the DNA TGTGCCATCAGTGAGTCTCCGGGGGTGTATGGCTACACCTTC.

This chain joins TRBV2 and TRBJ2-7, with 9 bases that match TRBD1. Per the germline V gene, CDR1 is SNHLY and CDR2 is FYNNEI. The CDR3 extends over 16 amino acids. The junction had 14 bases not matched to a gene; V was cut back by 6 bases and J by 5 bases. For the CDR3, the DNA is TGTGCCAGCAGAATGAGTCGGACAGGGGAAAAGAACGAGCAGTACTTC. Protein: CASRMSRTGEKNEQYF.